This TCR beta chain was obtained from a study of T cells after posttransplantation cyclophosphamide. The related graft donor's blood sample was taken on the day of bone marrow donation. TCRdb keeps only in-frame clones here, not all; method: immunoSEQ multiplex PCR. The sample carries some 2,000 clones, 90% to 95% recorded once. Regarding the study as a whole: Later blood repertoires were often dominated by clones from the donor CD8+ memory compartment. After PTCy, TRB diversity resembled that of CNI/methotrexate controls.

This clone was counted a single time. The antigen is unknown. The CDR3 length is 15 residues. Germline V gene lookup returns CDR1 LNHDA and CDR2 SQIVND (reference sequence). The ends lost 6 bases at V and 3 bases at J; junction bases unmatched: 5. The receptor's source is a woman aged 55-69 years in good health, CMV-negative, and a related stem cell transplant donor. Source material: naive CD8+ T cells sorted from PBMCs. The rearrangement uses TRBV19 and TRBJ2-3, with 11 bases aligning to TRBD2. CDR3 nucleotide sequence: TGTGCCAGTAGCCCAACTAGCGGGGGAACAGATACGCAGTATTTT. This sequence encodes CASSPTSGGTDTQYF.